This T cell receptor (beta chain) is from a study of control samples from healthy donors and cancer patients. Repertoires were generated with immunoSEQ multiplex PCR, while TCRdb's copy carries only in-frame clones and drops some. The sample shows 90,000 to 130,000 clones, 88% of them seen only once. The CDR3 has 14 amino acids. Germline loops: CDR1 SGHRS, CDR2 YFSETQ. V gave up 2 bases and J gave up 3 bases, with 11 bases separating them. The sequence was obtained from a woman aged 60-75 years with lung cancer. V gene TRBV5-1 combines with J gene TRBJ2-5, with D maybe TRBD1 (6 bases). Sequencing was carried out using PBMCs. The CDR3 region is CASSFGTSKETQYF. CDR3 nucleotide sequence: TGCGCCAGCAGCTTCGGGACATCGAAAGAGACCCAGTACTTC. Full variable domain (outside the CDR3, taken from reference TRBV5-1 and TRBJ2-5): KAGVTQTPRYLIKTRGQQVTLSCSPISGHRSVSWYQQTPGQGLQFLFEYFSETQRNKGNFPGRFSGRQFSNSRSEMNVSTLELGDSALYLCASSFGTSKETQYFGPGTRLLVL.